This T cell receptor (beta chain) originates from a study of cytomegalovirus exposure and HLA in healthy donors. The V and J ends lost 8 bases and 7 bases respectively, with 15 bases between them. This CDR3 comprises 13 residues. CDR1 is KGHSH, CDR2 LQKENI, per germline. Regarding this clone: The target antigen is unknown.

Only in-frame clones appear in the TCRdb table, and some are missing; sequencing was by immunoSEQ multiplex PCR. Among 180,000 or so clones listed, more than 75% were seen once. Study-wide results and caveats: Testing in vitro showed three CMV-associated chains specific for CMV antigens. Some TCR beta chains (roughly 150 of them) were listed as cytomegalovirus-associated.

The sequenced sample consisted of PBMCs. The chain uses TRBV18 and TRBJ2-1; D gene uncertain. The source of this sequence is a man aged 18 to 30 in good health and CMV-seropositive. In nucleotides, the CDR3 is TGTGCCAGCCGTAGATCCCTATCTAATGAGCAGTTCTTC. This sequence encodes CASRRSLSNEQFF.